This entry lists 24 T cell receptor beta chains sequenced from one sample in a study of T cells in Graves' hyperthyroidism and ophthalmopathy. TCR beta CDR3 regions were amplified from RNA transcripts. The TCR CDR3 first-round RT-PCR relied on the HTBI primer set. TCRdb recomputed calls from the multiplex PCR reads with MiXCR, one row per CDR3 protein. Of about 480,000 distinct CDR3 sequences in the sample, over 13% are singletons; the top ten hold 15% to 20%. The sample taken for sequencing was blood. Receptors were obtained from a woman in her late teens or twenties with Graves' hyperthyroidism.

The table lists this clonotype with many counts. The rearrangement uses TRBV9 and TRBJ2-1; the D gene is possibly TRBD2 (6 bases). The V gene's germline CDR1 is SGDLS and CDR2 YYNGEE. The ends were cut back, 4 bases at V and 6 bases at J, with 14 bases in the middle. CDR3 size: 14 residues. The CDR3 nucleotides read TGTGCCAGCAGCAGAACCGGGACTCTCAATGAGCAGTTCTTC. It encodes CASSRTGTLNEQFF.

This clonotype was observed at least ten times. The V call is TRBV27, the J call TRBJ2-1; the D gene is possibly TRBD1 (6 bases). The CDR3 contains 14 residues. The germline V gene encodes CDR1 MNHEY and CDR2 SMNVEV (reference sequence). V was clipped by 5 bases and J by 0 bases, with 8 bases between them. The chain's CDR3 is CASSGGHSYNEQFF. The CDR3 DNA reads TGTGCCAGCAGTGGGGGACACTCCTACAATGAGCAGTTCTTC.

The chain joins TRBV2 to TRBJ2-1; perhaps TRBD1 as D (6 bases). Germline V gene data show CDR1 as SNHLY and CDR2 as FYNNEI. The CDR3 has 13 residues. Trimming shortened V by 3 bases and J by 13 bases, and 16 bases separated the two germline ends. CDR3 sequence (DNA): TGTGCCAGCAGTGAGGGACAATCAAATAATCAGTTCTTC. Translated, it gives CASSEGQSNNQFF.

This clonotype came up many times. The rearrangement joins TRBV30 to TRBJ1-4; 7 nucleotides match TRBD1. The CDR3 covers 14 residues. Germline lookup yields CDR1 GTSNPN and CDR2 SVGIG (reference sequence). The V gene end was trimmed by 2 bases and the J gene end by 6 bases; junction bases not matched to a gene: 6. The CDR3 sequence: CAWSFDRADEKLFF. DNA of the CDR3: TGTGCCTGGAGTTTTGACAGGGCAGATGAAAAACTGTTTTTT.

The rearrangement links TRBV2 to TRBJ2-2; TRBD1 agrees at 11 bases. The CDR3 has 15 residues. V trimming: 7 bases; J trimming: 5 bases; junction bases outside the gene matches: 6. Germline CDR1 SNHLY, CDR2 FYNNEI. The CDR3 nucleotides read TGTGCCAGCAACGGACAGGGGGCTGGGACCGGGGAGCTGTTTTTT. It translates to CASNGQGAGTGELFF.

This clonotype was observed a few times. The chain uses TRBV10-1 and TRBJ2-7; 7 positions agree with TRBD2. Germline loops: CDR1 WNHNN, CDR2 SYGVQD (reference sequence). With 0 bases clipped from V and 7 bases from J, the junction kept 3 bases outside the gene matches. The CDR3 consists of 13 residues. For the CDR3, the DNA is TGCGCCAGCAGTGAGTCGGGGGGAGGGGAGCAGTACTTC. Translating gives CASSESGGGEQYF.

At least ten counts were recorded for this clonotype. V is TRBV11-3 and J is TRBJ2-1, with 8 nucleotides matching TRBD2. The germline V gene has CDR1 SGHNT and CDR2 YENEEA. The CDR3 sequence is 16 residues long. V was clipped by 0 bases and J by 1 base; unmatched bases: 2. The CDR3 coding sequence is TGTGCCAGCAGCTTAGAACTAGCGGTATCCTACAATGAGCAGTTCTTC. Amino acid sequence: CASSLELAVSYNEQFF.

The J gene is TRBJ1-5, the V gene TRBV19, with a tentative D call TRBD1 (5 bases). This CDR3 comprises 15 residues. V was trimmed by 3 bases and J by 3 bases, leaving 12 bases between them. Germline V gene lookup returns CDR1 LNHDA and CDR2 SQIVND (reference sequence). CDR3 protein: CASSMAAGHNQPQHF. The CDR3 DNA reads TGTGCCAGTAGTATGGCTGCAGGGCACAATCAGCCCCAGCATTTT. The full variable domain, in which reference TRBV19 and TRBJ1-5 provide the parts outside the CDR3, is DGGITQSPKYLFRKEGQNVTLSCEQNLNHDAMYWYRQDPGQGLRLIYYSQIVNDFQKGDIAEGYSVSREKKESFPLTVTSAQKNPTAFYLCASSMAAGHNQPQHFGDGTRLSIL.

At least ten counts were recorded for this clonotype. This rearrangement joins TRBV6-6 to TRBJ2-1; the match to TRBD2 covers 11 bases. Germline-derived CDR1 and CDR2 are MNHNY and SVGAGI (reference sequence). V gave up 2 bases and J gave up 7 bases; unmatched junction bases: 10. The CDR3 loop spans 17 amino acids. CDR3: CASSYDGLAGGRNEQFF. The CDR3 DNA reads as TGTGCCAGCAGTTACGATGGTTTAGCGGGAGGGCGGAATGAGCAGTTCTTC.

This clonotype was found a few times. The chain carries TRBV9 and TRBJ2-2; TRBD1 aligns across 8 bases. Losses at the gene ends were 3 bases for V and 7 bases for J; bases not matched to a gene: 8. The germline V gene encodes CDR1 SGDLS and CDR2 YYNGEE. This CDR3 contains 15 residues. The CDR3 bases are TGTGCCAGCAGCGCCCAGACAGGGGACGGCGGGGAGCTGTTTTTT. The encoded protein is CASSAQTGDGGELFF.

In its sample, this clonotype was seen a few times. This chain links TRBV12-3 or TRBV12-4 with TRBJ2-7; 10 bases align to TRBD2. CDR3 length: 15 residues. V dropped 4 bases and J dropped 2; count of bases not matched to a gene: 5. Here the CDR3 reads CASSSIGLAAYEQYF. The CDR3 DNA is TGTGCCAGCAGTTCAATTGGACTAGCGGCCTACGAGCAGTACTTC.

This clonotype was found many times. The V call is TRBV6-5, the J call TRBJ1-6; no clear D. Per the germline V gene, CDR1 is MNHEY and CDR2 is SVGAGI. Trimming stripped 1 base from V and 8 bases from J, with 12 bases between. CDR3 length: 15 residues. The CDR3 reads CASSYFGKVDSPLHF. The CDR3 DNA sequence: TGTGCCAGCAGTTACTTCGGCAAAGTAGATTCACCCCTCCACTTT.

This clonotype came up a few times. The chain is built from TRBV5-1 and TRBJ1-1; 7 bases match TRBD1. V shed 0 bases, J shed 1 base, and the junction held 3 bases outside the gene matches. This CDR3 is 15 amino acids long. CDR1 is SGHRS and CDR2 is YFSETQ in the germline V gene. CDR3 region: CASSLDPGGNTEAFF. The CDR3 DNA reads as TGCGCCAGCAGCTTGGACCCAGGGGGGAACACTGAAGCTTTCTTT.

This clonotype has a handful of counts. The chain has TRBV3-1 and TRBJ1-1; 7 bases match TRBD1. Looked up from germline, CDR1 is LGHDT and CDR2 is YNNKEL (reference sequence). V lost 6 bases to trimming and J lost 0 bases; unmatched junction nucleotides: 10. The CDR3 sequence is 16 residues long. CDR3 coding DNA: TGTGCCAGCAGACTCAACCCGGGACAGATGAACACTGAAGCTTTCTTT. Translated, it gives CASRLNPGQMNTEAFF.

This clonotype was counted ten times or more. The chain uses TRBV10-3 and TRBJ1-5, with D possibly matching TRBD1 (6 bases). Per the germline V gene, CDR1 is ENHRY and CDR2 is SYGVKD. CDR3 length: 14 amino acids. Trimming stripped 7 bases from V and 6 bases from J, with 16 bases between. CDR3 amino acids: CAITKTGGSQPQHF. DNA of the CDR3: TGTGCCATCACGAAGACAGGCGGGAGTCAGCCCCAGCATTTT.

This clonotype has ten or more counts. This chain uses TRBV28 with TRBJ2-5; D is perhaps TRBD1 or TRBD2 (5 bases each). V was pared by 5 bases and J by 1 base, with 20 bases between. Germline assignment: CDR1 MDHEN and CDR2 SYDVKM. The CDR3 spans 17 residues. The CDR3 spells CASSGTGNAGRQETQYF. CDR3 coding DNA: TGTGCCAGCAGTGGTACGGGGAATGCAGGGCGCCAAGAGACCCAGTACTTC.

This clonotype was detected many times. V is TRBV2 and J is TRBJ2-1, with D maybe TRBD2 (6 bases). CDR3 length: 11 residues. The V and J ends lost 8 bases and 7 bases respectively, with 9 bases between them. From germline, CDR1 is SNHLY and CDR2 FYNNEI. The CDR3 region is CASGGGNEQFF. CDR3 coding DNA: TGTGCCAGCGGGGGAGGAAATGAGCAGTTCTTC.

This clonotype occurred many times. Relative to the germline gene, one junction end is altered; a read error may explain this. The J gene is TRBJ1-2, the V gene TRBV29-1, with TRBD1 matching 10 bases. Germline CDR1 and CDR2: SQVTM and ANQGSEA. The CDR3 extends over 14 amino acids. The CDR3 DNA is TGCAGCGTCGAAGGGACAGGGGTTTTGGGTGGCTACACCTTC. It codes for CSVEGTGVLGGYTF.

The V and J genes are TRBV6-2 or TRBV6-3 and TRBJ2-1, with TRBD1 identical over 8 bases. With 0 bases clipped from V and 7 bases from J, the junction kept 14 bases outside the gene matches. Germline values: CDR1 MNHEY, CDR2 SVGEGT. The CDR3 is 18 amino acids. CDR3 sequence (DNA): TGTGCCAGCAGTTACTCCCAGGGGGCTAGCAGGGGGCGGAATGAGCAGTTCTTC. Residues: CASSYSQGASRGRNEQFF.

This clonotype was recorded many times. The chain recombines TRBV11-1 with TRBJ2-3, with 8 bases matching TRBD1. The CDR3 contains 16 residues. With V trimmed by 5 bases and J by 2 bases, 9 bases remained unmatched. Per the germline V gene, CDR1 is SGHAT and CDR2 is FQDESV (reference sequence). Here the CDR3 DNA reads TGTGCCAGCAGCCGCCGGACAGGGTCTTTCACAGATACGCAGTATTTT. It translates to CASSRRTGSFTDTQYF.

This clonotype was detected ten times or more. This rearrangement joins TRBV2 to TRBJ1-6; no reliable D call. Germline V gene data show CDR1 as SNHLY and CDR2 as FYNNEI. CDR3 length equals 13 residues. Between the trimmed V and J ends, which lost 8 bases and 5 bases, there was a span of 10 bases. In nucleotides, the CDR3 is TGTGCCAGCTCTCTGGAGAATAATTCACCCCTCCACTTT. Translated: CASSLENNSPLHF.

This rearrangement joins TRBV7-9 to TRBJ1-2; D might be TRBD1 (6 bases). CDR1 SEHNR and CDR2 FQNEAQ come from the germline V gene (reference sequence). This CDR3 is 12 amino acids long. CDR3 loop: CAVQRGPNGYTF. CDR3 coding DNA: TGTGCGGTACAACGGGGGCCGAACGGCTACACCTTC.

The chain combines TRBV4-1 with TRBJ2-1, with 8 positions matching TRBD2. CDR3 length: 15 amino acids. The germline V gene encodes CDR1 MGHRA and CDR2 YSYEKL. V lost 2 bases and J lost 3; bases outside the gene matches: 3. The CDR3 bases are TGCGCCAGCAGCCAAAGTAGCGGGGACTACAATGAGCAGTTCTTC. Protein sequence: CASSQSSGDYNEQFF.

This clonotype was detected a few times. The chain couples TRBV7-9 to TRBJ2-7, with 8 bases that match TRBD2. This CDR3 is built from 16 residues. The germline V gene has CDR1 SEHNR and CDR2 FQNEAQ (reference sequence). The V gene end was trimmed by 1 base and the J gene end by 5 bases; junction bases not matched to a gene: 10. CDR3 DNA: TGTGCCAGCAGCTTAGAGGGATGGACTAGCTGGGACGAGCAGTACTTC. Residues: CASSLEGWTSWDEQYF.